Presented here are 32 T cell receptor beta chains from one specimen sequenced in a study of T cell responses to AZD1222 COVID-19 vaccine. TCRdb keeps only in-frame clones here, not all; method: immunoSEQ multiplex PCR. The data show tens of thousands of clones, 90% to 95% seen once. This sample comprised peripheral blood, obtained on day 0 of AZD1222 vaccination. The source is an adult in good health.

The CDR3 sequence: CAWSLGRDSPLHF. The CDR3 coding sequence is TGTGCCTGGAGTTTGGGGAGAGATTCACCCCTCCACTTT. This chain connects TRBV30 to TRBJ1-6; D gene unclear. The germline V and J ends were trimmed by 2 bases and 8 bases, with 10 bases remaining between them. From germline, CDR1 is GTSNPN and CDR2 SVGIG (reference sequence). There are 13 residues in the CDR3. Variable domain in full (rest from reference TRBV30 and TRBJ1-6): SQTIHQWPATLVQPVGSPLSLECTVEGTSNPNLYWYRQAAGRGLQLLFYSVGIGQISSEVPQNLSASRPQDRQFILSSKKLLLSDSGFYLCAWSLGRDSPLHFGNGTRLTVT.

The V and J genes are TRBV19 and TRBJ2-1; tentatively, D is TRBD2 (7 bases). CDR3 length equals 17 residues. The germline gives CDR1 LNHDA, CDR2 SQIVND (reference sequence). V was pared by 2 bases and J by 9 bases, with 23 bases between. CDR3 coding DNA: TGTGCCAGTAGTATATATCTATCGACCGGAGGGGGGGGTGAGCAGTTCTTC. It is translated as CASSIYLSTGGGGEQFF.

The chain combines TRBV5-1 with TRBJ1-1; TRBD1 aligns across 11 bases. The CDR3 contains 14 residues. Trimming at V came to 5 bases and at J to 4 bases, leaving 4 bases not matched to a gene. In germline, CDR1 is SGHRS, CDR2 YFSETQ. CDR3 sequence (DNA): TGCGCCAGCAGACGGGACAGGGGGAGCACTGAAGCTTTCTTT. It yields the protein CASRRDRGSTEAFF.

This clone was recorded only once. Here the CDR3 DNA reads TGTGCCAGCAGTGACCCCTCGGGTGAAACTAATGAAAAACTGTTTTTT. Residues: CASSDPSGETNEKLFF. The chain uses TRBV6-1 and TRBJ1-4; D remains ambiguous. The V end lost 3 bases, the J end lost 1 base, and 12 bases lay between the germline ends. The CDR3 loop spans 16 amino acids. Germline CDR1 reads MNHNS; CDR2 reads SASEGT.

This CDR3 reads CASSPGLAGGLSNEQFF. For the CDR3, the DNA is TGTGCCAGCAGCCCGGGACTAGCGGGGGGATTGTCGAATGAGCAGTTCTTC. The V and J genes are TRBV7-2 and TRBJ2-1; 15 nucleotides match TRBD2. The germline CDR1 and CDR2 sequences are SGHTA and FQGNSA. This CDR3 comprises 17 residues. V was pared by 5 bases and J by 7 bases, with 9 bases of the junction left unmatched. The full variable domain, rest sourced from reference TRBV7-2 and TRBJ2-1, is GAGVSQSPSNKVTEKGKDVELRCDPISGHTALYWYRQSLGQGLEFLIYFQGNSAPDKSGLPSDRFSAERTGGSVSTLTIQRTQQEDSAVYLCASSPGLAGGLSNEQFFGPGTRLTVL.

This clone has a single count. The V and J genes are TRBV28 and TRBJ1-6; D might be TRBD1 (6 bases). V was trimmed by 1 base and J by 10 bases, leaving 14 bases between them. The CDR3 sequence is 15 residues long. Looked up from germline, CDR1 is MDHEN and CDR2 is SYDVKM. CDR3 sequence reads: CASSLSGGRRSPLHF. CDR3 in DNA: TGTGCCAGCAGTTTATCCGGGGGGCGCAGATCACCCCTCCACTTT.

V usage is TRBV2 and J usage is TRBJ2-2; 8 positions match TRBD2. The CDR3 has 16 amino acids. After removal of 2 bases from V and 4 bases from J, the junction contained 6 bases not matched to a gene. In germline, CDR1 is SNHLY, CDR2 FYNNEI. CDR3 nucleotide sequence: TGTGCCAGCAGTGAAAGGAGCGGGGGCCTCACCGGGGAGCTGTTTTTT. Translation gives CASSERSGGLTGELFF.

CDR3 amino acids: CSVARGGGSYEQYF. DNA of the CDR3: TGCAGCGTAGCAAGGGGAGGGGGCTCCTACGAGCAGTACTTC. The genes are TRBV29-1 and TRBJ2-7, with a possible D match to TRBD2 (7 bases). CDR1 SQVTM and CDR2 ANQGSEA come from the germline V gene. Trimming left V 6 bases short and J 0 bases short, with 15 bases between. This CDR3 has 14 amino acids.

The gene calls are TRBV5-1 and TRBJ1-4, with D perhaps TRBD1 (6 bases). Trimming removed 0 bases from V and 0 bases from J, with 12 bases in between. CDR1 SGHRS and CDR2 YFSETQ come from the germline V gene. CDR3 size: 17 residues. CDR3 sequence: CASSLGTALATNEKLFF. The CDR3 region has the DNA TGCGCCAGCAGCTTGGGGACAGCCCTTGCAACTAATGAAAAACTGTTTTTT.

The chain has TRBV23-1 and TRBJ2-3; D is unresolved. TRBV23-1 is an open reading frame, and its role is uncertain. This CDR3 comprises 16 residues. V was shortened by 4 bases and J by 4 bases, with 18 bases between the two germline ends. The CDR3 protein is CASSLIPNRHADTQYF. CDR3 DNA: TGCGCCAGCAGTCTCATACCTAACCGGCACGCAGATACGCAGTATTTT.

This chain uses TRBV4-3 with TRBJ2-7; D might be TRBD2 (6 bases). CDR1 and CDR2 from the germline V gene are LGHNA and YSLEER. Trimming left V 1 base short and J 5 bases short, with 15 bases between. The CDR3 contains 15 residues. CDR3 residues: CASSQAVLGLHEQYF. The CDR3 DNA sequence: TGCGCCAGCAGCCAAGCAGTCCTGGGACTTCACGAGCAGTACTTC.

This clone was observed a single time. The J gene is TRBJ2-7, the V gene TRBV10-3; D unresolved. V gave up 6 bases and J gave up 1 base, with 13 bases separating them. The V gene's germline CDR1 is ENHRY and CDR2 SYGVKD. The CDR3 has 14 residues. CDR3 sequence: CAISESYGSYEQYF. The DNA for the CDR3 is TGTGCCATCAGCGAGAGCTACGGTTCCTACGAGCAGTACTTC.

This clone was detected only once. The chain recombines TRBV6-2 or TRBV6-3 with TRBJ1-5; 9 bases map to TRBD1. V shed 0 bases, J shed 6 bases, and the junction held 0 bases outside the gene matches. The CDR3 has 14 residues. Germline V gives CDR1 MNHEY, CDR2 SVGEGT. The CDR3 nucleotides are TGTGCCAGCAGTTACTCGGACAGGGGTCAGCCCCAGCATTTT. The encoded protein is CASSYSDRGQPQHF.

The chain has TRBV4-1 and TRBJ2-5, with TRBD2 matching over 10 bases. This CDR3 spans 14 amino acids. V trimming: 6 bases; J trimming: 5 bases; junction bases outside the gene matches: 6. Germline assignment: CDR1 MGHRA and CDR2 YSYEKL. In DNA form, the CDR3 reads TGCGCCAGCAGAAGATATAGCGGGGGGGAGACCCAGTACTTC. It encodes CASRRYSGGETQYF.

CDR3 in DNA: TGTGCCAGCAGCCGGGCAGGGGGCCTTGAAGCTTTCTTT. This translates into CASSRAGGLEAFF. The chain links TRBV3-1 (or the pseudogene TRBV3-2) to TRBJ1-1; 8 nucleotides agree with TRBD1. The CDR3 has 13 residues. Unmatched junction bases numbered 5, after V lost 4 bases and J lost 7 bases. The germline V gene encodes CDR1 LGHDT and CDR2 YNNKEL (reference sequence).

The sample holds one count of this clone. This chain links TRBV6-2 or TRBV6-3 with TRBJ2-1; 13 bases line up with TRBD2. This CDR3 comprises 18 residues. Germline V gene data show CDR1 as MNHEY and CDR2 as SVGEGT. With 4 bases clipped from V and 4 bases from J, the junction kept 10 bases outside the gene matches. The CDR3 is CASSFTSGGAKKYNEQFF. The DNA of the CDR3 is TGTGCCAGCAGTTTTACTAGCGGGGGGGCTAAAAAATACAATGAGCAGTTCTTC.

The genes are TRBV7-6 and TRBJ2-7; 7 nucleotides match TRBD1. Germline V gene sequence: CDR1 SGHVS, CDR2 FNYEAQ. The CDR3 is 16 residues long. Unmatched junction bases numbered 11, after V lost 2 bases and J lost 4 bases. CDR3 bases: TGTGCCAGCAGCTTACGGACAGGTTCAGAGGGGTACGAGCAGTACTTC. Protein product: CASSLRTGSEGYEQYF. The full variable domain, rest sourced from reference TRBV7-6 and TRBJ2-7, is GAGVSQSPRYKVTKRGQDVALRCDPISGHVSLYWYRQALGQGPEFLTYFNYEAQQDKSGLPNDRFSAERPEGSISTLTIQRTEQRDSAMYRCASSLRTGSEGYEQYFGPGTRLTVT.

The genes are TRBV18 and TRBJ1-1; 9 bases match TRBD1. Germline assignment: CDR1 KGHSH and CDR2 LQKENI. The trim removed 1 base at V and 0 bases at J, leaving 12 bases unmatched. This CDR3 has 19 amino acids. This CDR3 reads CASSPLMRQGVSMNTEAFF. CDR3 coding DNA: TGTGCCAGCTCACCACTAATGAGACAGGGGGTGTCTATGAACACTGAAGCTTTCTTT.

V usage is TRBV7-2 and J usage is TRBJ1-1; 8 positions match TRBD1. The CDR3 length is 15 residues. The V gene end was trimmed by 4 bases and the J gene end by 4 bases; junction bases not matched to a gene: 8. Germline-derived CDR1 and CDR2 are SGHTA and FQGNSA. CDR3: CASSSDRGASTEAFF. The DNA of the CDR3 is TGTGCCAGCAGCTCAGACAGGGGTGCGAGCACTGAAGCTTTCTTT.

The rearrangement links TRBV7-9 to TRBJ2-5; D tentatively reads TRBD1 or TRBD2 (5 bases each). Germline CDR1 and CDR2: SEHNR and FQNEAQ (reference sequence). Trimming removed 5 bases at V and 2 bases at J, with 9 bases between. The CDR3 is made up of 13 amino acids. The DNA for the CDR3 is TGTGCCAGCAGCAGGGGACCTCAAGAGACCCAGTACTTC. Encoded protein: CASSRGPQETQYF.

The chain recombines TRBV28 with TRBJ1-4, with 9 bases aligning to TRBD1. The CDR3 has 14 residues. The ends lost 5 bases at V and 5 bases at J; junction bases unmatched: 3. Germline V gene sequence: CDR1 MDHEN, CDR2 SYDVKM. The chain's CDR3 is CASSRGQGNEKLFF. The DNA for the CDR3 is TGTGCCAGCAGTCGAGGACAGGGGAATGAAAAACTGTTTTTT. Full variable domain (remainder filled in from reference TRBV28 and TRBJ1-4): DVKVTQSSRYLVKRTGEKVFLECVQDMDHENMFWYRQDPGLGLRLIYFSYDVKMKEKGDIPEGYSVSREKKERFSLILESASTNQTSMYLCASSRGQGNEKLFFGSGTQLSVL.

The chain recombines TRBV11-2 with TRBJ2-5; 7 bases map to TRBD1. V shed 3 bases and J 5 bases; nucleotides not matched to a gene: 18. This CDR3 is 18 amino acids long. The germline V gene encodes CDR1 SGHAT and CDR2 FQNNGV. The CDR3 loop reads CASSFPTLTGVASETQYF. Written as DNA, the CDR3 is TGTGCCAGCAGCTTTCCCACCCTAACAGGGGTCGCGTCGGAGACCCAGTACTTC. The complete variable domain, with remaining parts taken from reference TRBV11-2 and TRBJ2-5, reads EAGVAQSPRYKIIEKRQSVAFWCNPISGHATLYWYQQILGQGPKLLIQFQNNGVVDDSQLPKDRFSAERLKGVDSTLKIQPAKLEDSAVYLCASSFPTLTGVASETQYFGPGTRLLVL.

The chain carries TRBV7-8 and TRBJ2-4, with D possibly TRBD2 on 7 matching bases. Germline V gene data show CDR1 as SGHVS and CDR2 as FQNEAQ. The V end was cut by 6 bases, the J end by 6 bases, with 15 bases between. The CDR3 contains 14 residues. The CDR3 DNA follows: TGTGCCAGCAGGCTTAACAGGGAGGGAAACATTCAGTACTTC. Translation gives CASRLNREGNIQYF.

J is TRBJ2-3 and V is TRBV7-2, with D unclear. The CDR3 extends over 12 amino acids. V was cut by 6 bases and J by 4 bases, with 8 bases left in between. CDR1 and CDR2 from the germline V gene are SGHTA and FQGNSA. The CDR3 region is CASSTRADTQYF. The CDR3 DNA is TGTGCCAGCAGTACGCGAGCAGATACGCAGTATTTT.

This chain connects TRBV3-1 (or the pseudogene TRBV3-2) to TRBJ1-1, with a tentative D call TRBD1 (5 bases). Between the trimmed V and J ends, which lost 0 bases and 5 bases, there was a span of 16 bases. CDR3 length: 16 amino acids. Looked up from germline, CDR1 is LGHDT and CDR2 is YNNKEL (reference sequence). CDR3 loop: CASSQEEKGIETEAFF. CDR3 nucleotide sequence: TGTGCCAGCAGCCAAGAAGAGAAGGGGATAGAAACTGAAGCTTTCTTT.

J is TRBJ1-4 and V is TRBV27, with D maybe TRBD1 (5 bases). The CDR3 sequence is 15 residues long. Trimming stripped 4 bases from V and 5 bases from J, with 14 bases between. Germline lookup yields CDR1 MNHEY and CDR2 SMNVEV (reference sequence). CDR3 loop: CASSSSGELNEKLFF. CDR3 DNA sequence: TGTGCCAGCAGTTCCTCGGGGGAGCTAAATGAAAAACTGTTTTTT.

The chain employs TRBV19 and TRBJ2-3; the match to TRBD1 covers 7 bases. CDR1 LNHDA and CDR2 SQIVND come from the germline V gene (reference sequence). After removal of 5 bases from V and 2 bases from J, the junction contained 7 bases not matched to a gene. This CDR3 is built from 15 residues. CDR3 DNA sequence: TGTGCCAGTAGTCCTTTGACAGGGTACACAGATACGCAGTATTTT. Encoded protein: CASSPLTGYTDTQYF.

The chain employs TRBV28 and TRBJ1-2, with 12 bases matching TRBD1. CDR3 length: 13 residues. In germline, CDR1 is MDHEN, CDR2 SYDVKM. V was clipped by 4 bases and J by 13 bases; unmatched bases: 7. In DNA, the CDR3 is TGTGCCAGCAGTTACCGGGACAGGGGGCAGGGCACCTTC. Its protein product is CASSYRDRGQGTF.

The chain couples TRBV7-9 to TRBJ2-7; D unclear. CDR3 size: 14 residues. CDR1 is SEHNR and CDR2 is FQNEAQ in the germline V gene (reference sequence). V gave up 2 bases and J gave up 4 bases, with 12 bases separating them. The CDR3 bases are TGTGCCAGCAGCTTACCCGTTCTAAAATACGAGCAGTACTTC. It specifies CASSLPVLKYEQYF. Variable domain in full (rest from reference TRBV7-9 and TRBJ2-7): DTGVSQNPRHKITKRGQNVTFRCDPISEHNRLYWYRQTLGQGPEFLTYFQNEAQLEKSRLLSDRFSAERPKGSFSTLEIQRTEQGDSAMYLCASSLPVLKYEQYFGPGTRLTVT.

CDR3 sequence reads: CASSLGAGTYQETQYF. The CDR3 DNA is TGTGCCAGCAGCTTGGGCGCAGGGACCTACCAAGAGACCCAGTACTTC. The gene calls are TRBV5-5 and TRBJ2-5; tentatively, D is TRBD1 or TRBD2 (5 bases each). CDR1 and CDR2 (germline): SGHKS, YYEKEE (reference sequence). The CDR3 sequence is 16 residues long. The V end was cut by 0 bases, the J end by 0 bases, with 12 bases between.

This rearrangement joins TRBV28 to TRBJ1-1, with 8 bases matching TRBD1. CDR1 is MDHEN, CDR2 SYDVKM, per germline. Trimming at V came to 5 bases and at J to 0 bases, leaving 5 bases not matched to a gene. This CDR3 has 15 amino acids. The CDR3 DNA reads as TGTGCCAGCAGTCAGGGGGCAATAATGAACACTGAAGCTTTCTTT. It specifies CASSQGAIMNTEAFF.

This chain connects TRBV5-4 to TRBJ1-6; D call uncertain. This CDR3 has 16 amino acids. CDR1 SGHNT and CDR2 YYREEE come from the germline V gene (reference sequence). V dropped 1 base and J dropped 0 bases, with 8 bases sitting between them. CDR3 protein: CASSLKGNSYNSPLHF. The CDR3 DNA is TGTGCCAGCAGCTTGAAGGGAAACTCCTATAATTCACCCCTCCACTTT.